This is a list of T cell receptor beta chains from one sample in a study of vaccination and CD4 T cells after COVID-19. Antigen specificity for these receptors is unknown. TCRdb reanalysed the PCR reads using MiXCR and keeps one entry per CDR3 protein. The profile covers under 20,000 distinct CDR3 sequences, with less than 70% appearing a single time and 10% to 15% taken by the ten largest. Sequenced material: CD4+ T cells from blood, cultured in vitro. These receptors all stem from a human donor who had recovered from COVID-19. Both conserved end residues are part of each CDR3. The order of the fields is J gene, clone size, D gene, V gene, CDR3 protein, CDR3 DNA. D genes are given only for firm matches. Not every row has a clone size; where given, it reads once, few, many or a size class.

J gene: TRBJ2-1
clone size: once
D gene: TRBD1
V gene: TRBV7-2
CDR3 protein: CASSMDRGFGEQFF
CDR3 DNA: TGTGCCAGCAGCATGGACAGGGGGTTTGGTGAGCAGTTCTTC

J gene: TRBJ1-2
clone size: .
D gene: .
V gene: TRBV20-1
CDR3 protein: CSAGEGYGYTF
CDR3 DNA: TGCAGTGCTGGGGAGGGTTATGGCTACACCTTC

J gene: TRBJ2-4
clone size: few
D gene: .
V gene: TRBV10-3
CDR3 protein: CAISSGREDIQYF
CDR3 DNA: TGTGCCATCAGTTCAGGCAGGGAAGACATTCAGTACTTC

J gene: TRBJ1-5
clone size: .
D gene: .
V gene: TRBV28
CDR3 protein: CASIEGGYHNQPQHF
CDR3 DNA: TGTGCCAGCATTGAGGGGGGCTATCACAATCAGCCCCAGCATTTT

J gene: TRBJ2-1
clone size: .
D gene: TRBD1
V gene: TRBV6-5
CDR3 protein: CASSLTGTGFFNEQFF
CDR3 DNA: TGTGCCAGCAGTTTAACGGGGACAGGGTTTTTCAATGAGCAGTTCTTC

J gene: TRBJ2-7
clone size: .
D gene: .
V gene: TRBV6-2/TRBV6-3
CDR3 protein: CASSYGGVYEQYF
CDR3 DNA: TGTGCCAGCAGTTACGGCGGGGTTTACGAGCAGTACTTC

J gene: TRBJ2-5
clone size: .
D gene: TRBD1
V gene: TRBV24-1
CDR3 protein: CATSDTTGAWETQYF
CDR3 DNA: TGTGCCACCAGTGATACCACAGGGGCGTGGGAGACCCAGTACTTC

J gene: TRBJ1-1
clone size: few
D gene: .
V gene: TRBV21-1
CDR3 protein: CASSKEGANTEAFF
CDR3 DNA: TGTGCCAGCAGCAAAGAAGGGGCTAACACTGAAGCTTTCTTT

J gene: TRBJ1-2
clone size: .
D gene: TRBD1
V gene: TRBV28
CDR3 protein: CASSFRDRGRWPYGYTF
CDR3 DNA: TGTGCCAGCAGTTTCAGGGACAGGGGGCGCTGGCCCTATGGCTACACCTTC

J gene: TRBJ2-5
clone size: once
D gene: .
V gene: TRBV20-1
CDR3 protein: CSAWTVQETQYF
CDR3 DNA: TGCAGTGCGTGGACAGTCCAAGAGACCCAGTACTTC

J gene: TRBJ2-1
clone size: .
D gene: TRBD1
V gene: TRBV6-1
CDR3 protein: CASSPPGQGRRNEQFF
CDR3 DNA: TGTGCCAGCAGCCCCCCGGGACAGGGTCGTCGTAATGAGCAGTTCTTC

J gene: TRBJ2-3
clone size: medium-sized
D gene: .
V gene: TRBV20-1
CDR3 protein: CSGGTPDTQYF
CDR3 DNA: TGCAGTGGGGGGACCCCAGATACGCAGTATTTT

J gene: TRBJ2-5
clone size: .
D gene: TRBD2
V gene: TRBV12-3/TRBV12-4
CDR3 protein: CASSLFDGRGGSQYF
CDR3 DNA: TGTGCCAGCAGTTTATTCGATGGGCGGGGGGGCTCTCAGTACTTC

J gene: TRBJ2-4
clone size: .
D gene: TRBD1
V gene: TRBV10-3
CDR3 protein: CAISADREAKNIQYF
CDR3 DNA: TGTGCCATCAGTGCGGACAGGGAAGCCAAAAACATTCAGTACTTC

J gene: TRBJ1-5
clone size: few
D gene: TRBD1
V gene: TRBV6-2/TRBV6-3
CDR3 protein: CASRVTGNQPQHF
CDR3 DNA: TGTGCCAGCAGGGTGACAGGGAATCAGCCCCAGCATTTT

J gene: TRBJ2-3
clone size: .
D gene: .
V gene: TRBV6-1
CDR3 protein: CASRTRGSGSTDTQYF
CDR3 DNA: TGTGCCAGCAGGACCCGAGGGAGCGGGAGCACAGATACGCAGTATTTT

J gene: TRBJ1-1
clone size: .
D gene: .
V gene: TRBV19
CDR3 protein: CASSTRITGSNTEAFF
CDR3 DNA: TGTGCCAGTAGTACCCGGATTACCGGATCGAACACTGAAGCTTTCTTT

J gene: TRBJ2-3
clone size: .
D gene: TRBD1
V gene: TRBV10-3
CDR3 protein: CAISGDRGRDTQYF
CDR3 DNA: TGTGCCATCAGTGGTGACAGGGGACGGGATACGCAGTATTTT

J gene: TRBJ2-3
clone size: .
D gene: TRBD2
V gene: TRBV19
CDR3 protein: CASSITSGATQYF
CDR3 DNA: TGTGCCAGTAGTATCACTAGCGGGGCTACGCAGTATTTT

J gene: TRBJ2-3
clone size: few
D gene: .
V gene: TRBV6-7
CDR3 protein: CATFITTPLGSTDTQYF
CDR3 DNA: TGTGCCACCTTTATAACGACCCCACTGGGTAGCACAGATACGCAGTATTTT

J gene: TRBJ2-7
clone size: .
D gene: .
V gene: TRBV6-1
CDR3 protein: CASSEAGVYYEQYF
CDR3 DNA: TGTGCCAGCAGTGAAGCGGGAGTATACTACGAGCAGTACTTC

J gene: TRBJ1-2
clone size: .
D gene: TRBD1
V gene: TRBV30
CDR3 protein: CAWTSGGLGYTF
CDR3 DNA: TGTGCCTGGACCTCAGGGGGCTTAGGCTACACCTTC

J gene: TRBJ1-6
clone size: .
D gene: .
V gene: TRBV5-6
CDR3 protein: CASSLTQGISPLHF
CDR3 DNA: TGTGCCAGCAGCCTCACCCAGGGAATTTCACCCCTCCACTTT

J gene: TRBJ1-1
clone size: .
D gene: .
V gene: TRBV6-2/TRBV6-3
CDR3 protein: CASSYSTRRYTEAFF
CDR3 DNA: TGTGCCAGCAGTTACTCCACCCGAAGGTACACTGAAGCTTTCTTT

J gene: TRBJ1-3
clone size: once
D gene: .
V gene: TRBV7-2
CDR3 protein: CASSFREGNTIYF
CDR3 DNA: TGTGCCAGCAGTTTCCGGGAGGGAAACACCATATATTTT

J gene: TRBJ1-2
clone size: few
D gene: TRBD1
V gene: TRBV19
CDR3 protein: CASSMGDRFNYGYTF
CDR3 DNA: TGTGCCAGTAGTATGGGGGACAGATTTAACTATGGCTACACCTTC

J gene: TRBJ2-7
clone size: .
D gene: TRBD2
V gene: TRBV27
CDR3 protein: CASSLLSSGSSYEQYF
CDR3 DNA: TGTGCCAGCAGTTTACTTTCTAGCGGGAGTAGCTACGAGCAGTACTTC

J gene: TRBJ2-5
clone size: .
D gene: TRBD2
V gene: TRBV2
CDR3 protein: CASNLAGEETQYF
CDR3 DNA: TGTGCCAGCAATTTAGCGGGAGAAGAGACCCAGTACTTC

J gene: TRBJ1-2
clone size: .
D gene: .
V gene: TRBV29-1
CDR3 protein: CSVEFADIAYGYTF
CDR3 DNA: TGCAGCGTTGAATTCGCAGACATAGCCTATGGCTACACCTTC

J gene: TRBJ1-3
clone size: few
D gene: .
V gene: TRBV7-9
CDR3 protein: CASSLAKGLGNTIYF
CDR3 DNA: TGTGCCAGCAGCCTAGCCAAGGGGCTTGGAAACACCATATATTTT

J gene: TRBJ1-5
clone size: .
D gene: .
V gene: TRBV7-8
CDR3 protein: CASSLETLSNQPQHF
CDR3 DNA: TGTGCCAGCAGCTTAGAGACTTTGAGCAATCAGCCCCAGCATTTT

J gene: TRBJ1-1
clone size: .
D gene: .
V gene: TRBV11-2
CDR3 protein: CASSSERGGTAFF
CDR3 DNA: TGTGCCAGCAGCTCAGAACGAGGGGGGACAGCTTTCTTT

J gene: TRBJ2-7
clone size: .
D gene: .
V gene: TRBV6-1
CDR3 protein: CASSETSSYEQYF
CDR3 DNA: TGTGCCAGCAGCGAGACTAGCTCCTACGAGCAGTACTTC